The 6 T cell receptor beta chains below come from one sample, sequenced in a study of graft-versus-host responses after intestinal transplantation (dated by TCRdb to about 2021). The time point tag for this specimen amounts to: cells obtained before transplantation from donor or recipient. The library was prepared using the immunoSEQ multiplex PCR assay. The clones in this table, taken by TCRdb from immuneACCESS, are in-frame only. Not every clone is retained; where verified, under half of the shortfall comes from an unresolved V gene, and the cause of the rest is unknown. The sample contains 100,000 to 110,000 clones, over 75% of them found a single time. The top ten hold roughly 0.95% of the sample. Antigens of these TCRs are unknown. The sample in question was unstimulated CD4+ T cells sorted from spleen or lymph node cells, obtained before transplant. All receptors come from a human donor who was the organ donor for an intestinal transplant.

This chain connects TRBV2 to TRBJ1-3; unclear D gene. This CDR3 comprises 15 residues. With 5 bases removed from V and 0 bases from J, the gap between germline ends came to 11 bases. CDR1 and CDR2 (germline): SNHLY, FYNNEI. The CDR3 DNA reads TGTGCCAGCAGTAGCGGTCCCGACTCTGGAAACACCATATATTTT. Its translation: CASSSGPDSGNTIYF.

The rearrangement uses TRBV5-8 and TRBJ2-1, with 8 bases lining up with TRBD1. The CDR3 covers 14 residues. V lost 2 bases and J lost 9; bases outside the gene matches: 7. CDR1 SGHTS and CDR2 YDEGEE come from the germline V gene. The CDR3 reads CASSLDAGGIEQFF. CDR3 bases: TGTGCCAGCAGCTTAGACGCAGGGGGCATTGAGCAGTTCTTC.

This clone was counted once. The chain employs TRBV5-1 and TRBJ2-5; 7 bases match TRBD2. The CDR3 runs to 15 residues. J lost 5 bases, V lost 3 bases, and 10 bases had no gene match. In germline, CDR1 is SGHRS, CDR2 YFSETQ. The CDR3 bases are TGCGCCAGCAGCTCTCTGACTAGCCGGGAGGAGACCCAGTACTTC. This translates into CASSSLTSREETQYF.

This rearrangement joins TRBV18 to TRBJ2-5; D uncertain. The CDR3 covers 12 residues. Germline CDR1 is KGHSH and CDR2 is LQKENI. The germline V and J ends were trimmed by 6 bases and 1 base, with 6 bases remaining between them. In DNA, the CDR3 is TGTGCCAGCTCCGTCTTCCAAGAGACCCAGTACTTC. Encoded protein: CASSVFQETQYF.

The chain employs TRBV19 and TRBJ1-5; possible D gene TRBD1, 6 bases. This CDR3 is 15 amino acids long. Germline CDR1 is LNHDA and CDR2 is SQIVND (reference sequence). Trimming removed 6 bases at V and 9 bases at J, with 21 bases between. This CDR3 is CASRSTGNPWGPQHF. DNA of the CDR3: TGTGCCAGTAGGTCTACAGGGAACCCCTGGGGGCCCCAGCATTTT.

This CDR3 reads CASREGRNTGELFF. The DNA for the CDR3 is TGTGCCAGCAGGGAGGGTCGGAACACCGGGGAGCTGTTTTTT. The rearrangement links TRBV2 to TRBJ2-2, with D maybe TRBD2 (6 bases). V shed 6 bases and J shed 1 base, with 9 bases lying between them. Germline loops: CDR1 SNHLY, CDR2 FYNNEI. The CDR3 has 14 amino acids.